This T cell receptor beta chain was obtained from a study of human T cells and chemical hapten exposure. TCRdb reprocessed the RACE reads with MiXCR, giving one entry per CDR3 protein. Of about 120,000 distinct CDR3 sequences listed, about 14% were seen once; the top ten hold approximately 2.6%. This clonotype was counted between two and nine times. Time point: pre-sensitization, week 0. Stated treatment: therapeutic diphenylcyclopropenone sensitization with weekly scalp DPC. Germline assignment: CDR1 MNHNS and CDR2 SASEGT. V gave up 2 bases and J gave up 5 bases; unmatched junction bases: 3. The CDR3 is 14 amino acids.

Sequenced material: whole blood, taken in connection with sensitization to the hapten diphenylcyclopropenone (DPC). This chain links TRBV6-1 with TRBJ1-1; the match to TRBD1 covers 9 bases. The sequence came from a woman younger than 30 with alopecia areata. Some clones in this sample may be carry-over from other donors' samples. CDR3 sequence: CASSETQGATEAFF. CDR3 nucleotides: TGTGCCAGCAGTGAAACACAGGGGGCAACTGAAGCTTTCTTT.